The source of this TCR beta chain is a study of brain T cells in children with intractable seizures. CDR1 is MNHEY and CDR2 is SMNVEV in the germline V gene (reference sequence). This CDR3 is 15 amino acids long. J was trimmed by 8 bases and V by 5 bases; bases with no gene match: 9. Only in-frame clones appear in the TCRdb table, and some are missing; sequencing was by immunoSEQ multiplex PCR. The table has under 400,000 clones, 93% seen once. Specified time point: blood from clinic visit 5 months post-surgery; TSC patient then seizure free. The sequence came from a boy under two years old with tuberous sclerosis and intractable seizures. Sequences were derived from peripheral blood, sampled approximately 5 months after surgery. The V gene is TRBV27, the J gene TRBJ1-4, with TRBD1 identical over 9 bases. CDR3 nucleotide sequence: TGTGCCAGCAGTACGGGGGACAGGGTGGGAGAAAAACTGTTTTTT. Translating it yields CASSTGDRVGEKLFF.